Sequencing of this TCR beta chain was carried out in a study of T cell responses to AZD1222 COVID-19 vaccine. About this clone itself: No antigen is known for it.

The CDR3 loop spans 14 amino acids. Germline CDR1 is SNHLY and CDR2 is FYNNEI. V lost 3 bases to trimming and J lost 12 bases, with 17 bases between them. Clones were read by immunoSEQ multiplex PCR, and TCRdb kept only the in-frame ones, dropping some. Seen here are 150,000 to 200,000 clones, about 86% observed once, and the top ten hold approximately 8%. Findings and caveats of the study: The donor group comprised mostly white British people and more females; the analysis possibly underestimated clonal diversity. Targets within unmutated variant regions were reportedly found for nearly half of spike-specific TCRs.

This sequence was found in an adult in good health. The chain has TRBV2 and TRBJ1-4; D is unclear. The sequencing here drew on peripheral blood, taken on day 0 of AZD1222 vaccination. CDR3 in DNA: TGTGCCAGCAGTGAGGTACGGCTAATGAAAGAACTGTTTTTT. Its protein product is CASSEVRLMKELFF.